These 5 T cell receptor beta chains originate from one sample sequenced in a study of T cell responses to AZD1222 COVID-19 vaccine. The assay was immunoSEQ multiplex PCR, and TCRdb's table has in-frame clones only and misses some. The data show some 120,000 clones, 80% to 90% seen once. The source material was peripheral blood, sampled on day 0 of MenACWY control vaccination. The origin of the receptors is an adult in good health.

The genes are TRBV19 and TRBJ2-1; D is possibly TRBD1 (6 bases). Germline V CDR1 and CDR2: LNHDA, SQIVND (reference sequence). This CDR3 is 15 amino acids long. V lost 1 base to trimming and J lost 5 bases, with 12 bases between them. The DNA of the CDR3 is TGTGCCAGTAGTATAGGGGGGCTGCTAAACAATGAGCAGTTCTTC. Its protein product is CASSIGGLLNNEQFF.

The rearrangement links TRBV3-1 (or the pseudogene TRBV3-2) to TRBJ1-1; no clear D. With 6 bases removed from V and 4 bases from J, the gap between germline ends came to 12 bases. The CDR3 is 13 residues long. CDR1 and CDR2 (germline): LGHDT, YNNKEL (reference sequence). The CDR3 here is CASRRSALTEAFF. The CDR3 region has the DNA TGTGCCAGCAGACGTTCAGCGCTCACTGAAGCTTTCTTT.

The chain recombines TRBV30 with TRBJ1-2; D unresolved. V dropped 4 bases and J dropped 1 base, with 19 bases sitting between them. Germline lookup yields CDR1 GTSNPN and CDR2 SVGIG (reference sequence). The CDR3 runs to 16 residues. CDR3 in amino acids: CAWTHPKRLFNYGYTF. The CDR3, as DNA: TGTGCCTGGACGCACCCCAAGCGGCTATTTAACTATGGCTACACCTTC.

The chain joins TRBV7-9 to TRBJ2-5; no clear D. The CDR3 has 15 residues. V was shortened by 2 bases and J by 5 bases, with 15 bases between the two germline ends. Germline V gene sequence: CDR1 SEHNR, CDR2 FQNEAQ (reference sequence). DNA for the CDR3: TGTGCCAGCAGCTTACGGCGGCAGGAAGGGGAGACCCAGTACTTC. It specifies CASSLRRQEGETQYF.

This clone was recorded only once. The rearrangement joins TRBV7-2 to TRBJ2-1; 13 bases agree with TRBD2. Trimming removed 6 bases from V and 6 bases from J; junction bases left unmatched: 14. The CDR3 consists of 18 residues. Germline loops: CDR1 SGHTA, CDR2 FQGNSA. CDR3 nucleotides: TGTGCCAGCAGACCGACTAGCGGGGGGCTGCGCGCGGGCAATGAGCAGTTCTTC. This encodes CASRPTSGGLRAGNEQFF.